This TCR beta chain was found in a study of CD8+ T cells in alopecia areata. Study findings and constraints: Tofacitinib produced a significant decrease in scalp clonality and in expanded CD8+ clones among the top 100.

The sample's treatment: oral pan-JAK inhibitor, 5-10 mg twice daily. This clone appeared a few times. The antigen is unknown. Other DNA sequences in the sample encode the same CDR3. Following extraction, RNA underwent reverse transcription to cDNA, which served as the sequencing template. Here immunoSEQ multiplex PCR was the method, and the copy in TCRdb shows in-frame clones only, minus some. The sample lists under 200,000 clones, 55% to 75% occurring once. The CDR3 is 12 amino acids. The germline V gene has CDR1 SGHDN and CDR2 FVKESK. V lost 0 bases and J lost 8, with 7 bases in between. The chain recombines TRBV14 with TRBJ1-2; D not resolved. The clonotype comes from a human donor with alopecia areata. Source: CD4+ T cells sorted from blood, taken at week 24, from a patient treated with tofacitinib. The CDR3 region is CASSQEERGYTF. In DNA, the CDR3 is TGTGCCAGCAGCCAAGAGGAGCGGGGCTACACCTTC.